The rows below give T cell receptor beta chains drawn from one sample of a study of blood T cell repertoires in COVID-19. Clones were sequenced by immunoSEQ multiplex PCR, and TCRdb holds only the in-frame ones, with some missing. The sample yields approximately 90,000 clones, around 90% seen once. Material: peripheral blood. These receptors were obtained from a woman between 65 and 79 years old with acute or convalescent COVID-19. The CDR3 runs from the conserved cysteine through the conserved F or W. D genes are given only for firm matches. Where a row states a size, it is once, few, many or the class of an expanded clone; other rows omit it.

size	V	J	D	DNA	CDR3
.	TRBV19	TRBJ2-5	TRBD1	TGTGCCAGTAGTATAGATGCGAGACAGGGAAAAGAGACCCAGTACTTC	CASSIDARQGKETQYF
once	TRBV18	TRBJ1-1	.	TGTGCCAGCTCAGTTCGAGGAGACACTGAAGCTTTCTTT	CASSVRGDTEAFF
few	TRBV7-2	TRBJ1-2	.	TGTGCCAGCAGATCACAGATCTATGGCTACACCTTC	CASRSQIYGYTF
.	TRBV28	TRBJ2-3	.	TGTGCCAGCAGTCTAACACGCATTCGGGGCACAGATACGCAGTATTTT	CASSLTRIRGTDTQYF
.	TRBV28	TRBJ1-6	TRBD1	TGTGCCAGCATGAGGACAGGAAATTCACCCCTCCACTTT	CASMRTGNSPLHF
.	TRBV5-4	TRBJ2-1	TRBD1	TGTGCCAGCAGCCGGGACAGGGTGTATGAGCAGTTCTTC	CASSRDRVYEQFF
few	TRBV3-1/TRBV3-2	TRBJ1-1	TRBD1	TGTGCCAGCAGCCCTGACAGGGCATCGTACACTGAAGCTTTCTTT	CASSPDRASYTEAFF
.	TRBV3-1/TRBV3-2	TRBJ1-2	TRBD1	TGTGCCAGCAGACAGACAGGGAGAGGTGGCTACACCTTC	CASRQTGRGGYTF
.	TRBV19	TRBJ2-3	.	TGTGCCAGTAGTCCCGGTGGTGGGGGGTGGAGTAGGACAAGAGATACGCAGTATTTT	CASSPGGGGWSRTRDTQYF
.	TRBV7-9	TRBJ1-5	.	TGTGCCAGCAGCGTCCAAAATCAGCCCCAGCATTTT	CASSVQNQPQHF
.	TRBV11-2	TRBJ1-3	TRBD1	TGTGCCAGCAGCTTTAGGGGGACAGGGGCTGGAAACACCATATATTTT	CASSFRGTGAGNTIYF
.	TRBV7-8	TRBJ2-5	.	TGTGCCAGCACCCCCCCTCGGCGCGGGGAGCAAGAGACCCAGTACTTC	CASTPPRRGEQETQYF
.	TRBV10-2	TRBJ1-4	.	TGCGCCAGCAGTGAGAGTCTTCAGGGTCCGGAAAAACTGTTTTTT	CASSESLQGPEKLFF
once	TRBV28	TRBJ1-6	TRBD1	TGTGCCAGCAGTGGCTCGGGACAGGGATTTATTTCACCCCTCCACTTT	CASSGSGQGFISPLHF
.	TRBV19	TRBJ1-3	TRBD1	TGTGCCAGTAGCAACCAGGGGGCGAACACCATATATTTT	CASSNQGANTIYF
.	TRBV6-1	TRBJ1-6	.	TGTGCCAGCAGTGAAATCAGGGGTTCACCCCTCCACTTT	CASSEIRGSPLHF
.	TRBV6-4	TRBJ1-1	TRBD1	TGTGCCAGCATACACCCAGACACAGGGGGGGTCATGAACACTGAAGCTTTCTTT	CASIHPDTGGVMNTEAFF
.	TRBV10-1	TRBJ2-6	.	TGCGCCAGCAGTGGCGGGGCGGCTGGGGCCAACGTCCTGACTTTC	CASSGGAAGANVLTF
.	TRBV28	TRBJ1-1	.	TGTGCCAGCGTAGGACACCCGAACACTGAAGCTTTCTTT	CASVGHPNTEAFF
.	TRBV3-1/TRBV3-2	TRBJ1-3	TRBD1	TGTGCCAGCAGCCCGGGACAGGGATCTGGAAACACCATATATTTT	CASSPGQGSGNTIYF
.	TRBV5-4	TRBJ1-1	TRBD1	TGTGCCAGCAGCACGACAGGGGGCACTGAAGCTTTCTTT	CASSTTGGTEAFF
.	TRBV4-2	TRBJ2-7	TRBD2	TGTGCCAGCAGCCAAGAACCTAGCGGGAGTTTATTCCCCTACGAGCAGTACTTC	CASSQEPSGSLFPYEQYF
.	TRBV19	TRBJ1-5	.	TGTGCCAGTAGTACAGTAAATAGCAATCAGCCCCAGCATTTT	CASSTVNSNQPQHF
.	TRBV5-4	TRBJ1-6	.	TGTGCCAGCAGCTTGGTAGGGACTCATAATTCACCCCTCCACTTT	CASSLVGTHNSPLHF
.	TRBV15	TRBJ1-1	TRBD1	TGTGCCACCAGCAGAGGGGGACAGGGCGGCACTGAAGCTTTCTTT	CATSRGGQGGTEAFF
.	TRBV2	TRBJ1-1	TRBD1	TGTGCCAGCAGGAGGGACAGACCTATGAACACTGAAGCTTTCTTT	CASRRDRPMNTEAFF
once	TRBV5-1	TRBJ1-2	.	TGCGCCAGCAGTCTACGGCGACCGACAGGAATTAACTATGGCTACACCTTC	CASSLRRPTGINYGYTF
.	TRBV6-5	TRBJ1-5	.	TGTGCCAGCAGCCGAGGGCCTCAAAGCAATCAGCCCCAGCATTTT	CASSRGPQSNQPQHF
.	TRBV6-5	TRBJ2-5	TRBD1	TGTGCCAGCAGTTTCGACAGGGGGCGAGTCGGGGAGACCCAGTACTTC	CASSFDRGRVGETQYF
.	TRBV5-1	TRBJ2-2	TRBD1	TGCGCCAGCAGCTTGGGACAGGGGGCCGGGGAGCTGTTTTTT	CASSLGQGAGELFF
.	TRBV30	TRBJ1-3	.	TGTGCCTGGAGTATAACTGGGCCGGGAAACACCATATATTTT	CAWSITGPGNTIYF
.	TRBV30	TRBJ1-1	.	TGTGCCTGGAGTGAGGGAGTCAGGGGAGTCGCTGAAGCTTTCTTT	CAWSEGVRGVAEAFF
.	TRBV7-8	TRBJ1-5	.	TGTGCCAGCAGCTTAGGAGGCGGGGATCAGCCCCAGCATTTT	CASSLGGGDQPQHF
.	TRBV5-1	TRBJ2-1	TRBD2	TGCGCCAGCAGCTTGGCCGCTAGCGGGAGTATGATTGAGCAGTTCTTC	CASSLAASGSMIEQFF
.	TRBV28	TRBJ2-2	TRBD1	TGTGCCAGCAGGGGAACCGGGACAGGGATTACCGGGGAGCTGTTTTTT	CASRGTGTGITGELFF
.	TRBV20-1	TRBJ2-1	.	TGCAGTGCTAGTGCGGGGATATCCTACAATGAGCAGTTCTTC	CSASAGISYNEQFF
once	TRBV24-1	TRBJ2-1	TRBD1	TGTGCCACCAGTGTTACCGGGACAGGGTTCTACAATGAGCAGTTCTTC	CATSVTGTGFYNEQFF
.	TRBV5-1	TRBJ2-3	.	TGCGCCAGCAGCTCACGGGACTCGCTCACAGATACGCAGTATTTT	CASSSRDSLTDTQYF
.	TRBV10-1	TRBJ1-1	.	TGCGCCAGCAGTGAGTCGGGGGGGCGAGTGGAAAAAGCTTTCTTT	CASSESGGRVEKAFF
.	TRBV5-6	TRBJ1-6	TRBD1	TGTGCCAGCAGATACGGGGACAGATCCTATTCACCCCTCCACTTT	CASRYGDRSYSPLHF
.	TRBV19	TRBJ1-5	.	TGTGCCAGTAGTGCCCCCGGGACTCAGACTGCAACACAGCCCCAGCATTTT	CASSAPGTQTATQPQHF
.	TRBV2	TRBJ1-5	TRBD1	TGTGCCAGCAGTCACGGACAGGGTAGGCAGCCCCAGCATTTT	CASSHGQGRQPQHF
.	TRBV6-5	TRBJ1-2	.	TGTGCCAGCAGTCAGGGACACCTTAGGTATGGCTACACCTTC	CASSQGHLRYGYTF
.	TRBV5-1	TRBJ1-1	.	TGCGCCAGCAGCCTGGCAGGGGTTCGCGCTGAAGCTTTCTTT	CASSLAGVRAEAFF
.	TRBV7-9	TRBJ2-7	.	TGTGCCAGCAGCCGCGGGGGCGGCGGCTCCTACGAGCAGTACTTC	CASSRGGGGSYEQYF
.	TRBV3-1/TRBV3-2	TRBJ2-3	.	TGTGCCAGCAGCCAAGTGGGGGGAGGAAGAGATACGCAGTATTTT	CASSQVGGGRDTQYF
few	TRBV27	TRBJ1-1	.	TGTGCCAGCAGTTTATCCGCAGGGAGGGATACTGAAGCTTTCTTT	CASSLSAGRDTEAFF
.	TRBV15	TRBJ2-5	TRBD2	TGTGCCACCAGCACCGAATCGACTAGCGGGAGTAGAGAGACCCAGTACTTC	CATSTESTSGSRETQYF
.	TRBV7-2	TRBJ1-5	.	TGTGCCAGCAGTTTTAGGGGAGGTAGAAGCAATCAGCCCCAGCATTTT	CASSFRGGRSNQPQHF
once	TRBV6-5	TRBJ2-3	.	TGTGCCAGCAGTATACAGGGTTCGGGCGAAACGCAGTATTTT	CASSIQGSGETQYF
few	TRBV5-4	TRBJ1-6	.	TGTGCCAGCAGCTACGACAGGAATTCACCCCTCCACTTT	CASSYDRNSPLHF
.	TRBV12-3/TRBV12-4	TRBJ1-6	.	TGTGCCAGCAGGGGCGAGTCTTCACCCCTCCACTTT	CASRGESSPLHF
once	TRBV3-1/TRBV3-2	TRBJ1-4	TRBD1	TGTGCCAGCAGTTACCGGGACAGTTCTAATGAAAAACTGTTTTTT	CASSYRDSSNEKLFF
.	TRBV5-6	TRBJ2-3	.	TGTGCCAGCAGCTTAAATCAGGGGGATACGCAGTATTTT	CASSLNQGDTQYF
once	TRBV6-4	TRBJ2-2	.	TGTGCCAGCAGTCCGTGGGGACATCAAGTGGGCACCGGGGAGCTGTTTTTT	CASSPWGHQVGTGELFF
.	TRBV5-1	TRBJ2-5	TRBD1	TGCGCCAGCAGCCTGATACAGGGGGGTCAAGAGACCCAGTACTTC	CASSLIQGGQETQYF
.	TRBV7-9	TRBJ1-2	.	TGTGCCAGCAGCTCGCCGACAGGCTTAGTCTATGGCTACACCTTC	CASSSPTGLVYGYTF
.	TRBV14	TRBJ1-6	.	TGTGCCAGCAGCCATGGGCGGAGGGTTGGTTCACCCCTCCACTTT	CASSHGRRVGSPLHF
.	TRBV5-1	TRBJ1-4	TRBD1	TGCGCCAGCAGCCCGGACAGGGGTTCGGGAAAACTGTTTTTT	CASSPDRGSGKLFF
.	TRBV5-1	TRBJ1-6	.	TGCGCCAGCAGCTTGGACAGAGGGAATTCACCCCTCCACTTT	CASSLDRGNSPLHF